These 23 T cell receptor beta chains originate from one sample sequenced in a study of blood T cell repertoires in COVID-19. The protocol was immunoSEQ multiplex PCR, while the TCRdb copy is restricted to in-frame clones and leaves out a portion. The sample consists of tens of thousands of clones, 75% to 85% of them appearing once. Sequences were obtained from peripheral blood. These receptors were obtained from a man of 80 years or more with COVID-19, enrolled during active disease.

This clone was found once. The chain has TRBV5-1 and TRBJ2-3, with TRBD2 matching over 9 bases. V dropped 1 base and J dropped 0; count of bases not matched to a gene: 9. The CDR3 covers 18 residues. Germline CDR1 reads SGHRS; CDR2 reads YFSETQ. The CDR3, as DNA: TGCGCCAGCAGCTTGACTGGCGGGGGGGCCCCTAGCACAGATACGCAGTATTTT. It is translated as CASSLTGGGAPSTDTQYF.

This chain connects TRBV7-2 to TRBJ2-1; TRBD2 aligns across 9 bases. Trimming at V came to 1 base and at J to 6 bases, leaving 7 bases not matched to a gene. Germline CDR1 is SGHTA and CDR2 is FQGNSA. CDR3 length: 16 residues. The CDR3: CASSLVVLAGLNEQFF. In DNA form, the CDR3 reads TGTGCCAGCAGCTTAGTGGTTCTAGCGGGGCTCAATGAGCAGTTCTTC.

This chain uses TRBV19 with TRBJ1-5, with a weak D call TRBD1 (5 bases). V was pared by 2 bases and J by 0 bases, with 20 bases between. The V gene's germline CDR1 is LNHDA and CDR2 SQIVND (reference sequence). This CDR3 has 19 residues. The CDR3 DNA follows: TGTGCCAGTAGTATATGGGGCCGCCGAACTGTTCGTAGCAATCAGCCCCAGCATTTT. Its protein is CASSIWGRRTVRSNQPQHF.

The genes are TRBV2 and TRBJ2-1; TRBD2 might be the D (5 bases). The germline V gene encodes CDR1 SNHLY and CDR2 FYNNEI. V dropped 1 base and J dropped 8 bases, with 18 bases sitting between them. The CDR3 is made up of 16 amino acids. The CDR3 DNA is TGTGCCAGCAGTGAAGGGGTCGGGATGACCGAGGATGAGCAGTTCTTC. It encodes CASSEGVGMTEDEQFF.

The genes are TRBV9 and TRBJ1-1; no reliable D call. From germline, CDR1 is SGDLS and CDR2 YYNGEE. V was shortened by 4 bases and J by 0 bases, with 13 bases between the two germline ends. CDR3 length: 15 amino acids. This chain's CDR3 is CASSRQLDMNTEAFF. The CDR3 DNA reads TGTGCCAGCAGCCGCCAGCTAGATATGAACACTGAAGCTTTCTTT.

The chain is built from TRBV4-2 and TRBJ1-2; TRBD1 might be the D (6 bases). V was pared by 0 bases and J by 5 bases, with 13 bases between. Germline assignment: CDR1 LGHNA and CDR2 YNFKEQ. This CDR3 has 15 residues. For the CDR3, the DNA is TGTGCCAGCAGCCAAGACCTGACAGGTCGGTATGGCTACACCTTC. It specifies CASSQDLTGRYGYTF.

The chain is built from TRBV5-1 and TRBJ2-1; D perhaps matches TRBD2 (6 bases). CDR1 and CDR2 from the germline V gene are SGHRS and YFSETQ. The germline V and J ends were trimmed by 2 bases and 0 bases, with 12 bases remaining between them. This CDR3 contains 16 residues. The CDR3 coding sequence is TGCGCCAGCAGCTTAGGGACTTTCAGCTCCTACAATGAGCAGTTCTTC. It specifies CASSLGTFSSYNEQFF. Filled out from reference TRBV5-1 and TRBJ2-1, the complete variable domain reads KAGVTQTPRYLIKTRGQQVTLSCSPISGHRSVSWYQQTPGQGLQFLFEYFSETQRNKGNFPGRFSGRQFSNSRSEMNVSTLELGDSALYLCASSLGTFSSYNEQFFGPGTRLTVL.

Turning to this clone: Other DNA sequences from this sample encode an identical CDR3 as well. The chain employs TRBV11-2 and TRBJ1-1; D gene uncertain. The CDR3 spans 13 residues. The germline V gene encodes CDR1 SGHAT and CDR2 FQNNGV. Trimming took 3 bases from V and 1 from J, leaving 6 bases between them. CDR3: CASSLERNTEAFF. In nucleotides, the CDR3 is TGTGCCAGCAGCTTGGAGAGGAACACTGAAGCTTTCTTT.

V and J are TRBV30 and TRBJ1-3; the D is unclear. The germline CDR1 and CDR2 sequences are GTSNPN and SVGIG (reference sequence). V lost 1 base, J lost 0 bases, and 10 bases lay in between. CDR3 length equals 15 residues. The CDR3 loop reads CAWSGLAVSGNTIYF. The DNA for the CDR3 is TGTGCCTGGAGTGGTCTGGCAGTCTCTGGAAACACCATATATTTT. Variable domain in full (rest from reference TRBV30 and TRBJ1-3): SQTIHQWPATLVQPVGSPLSLECTVEGTSNPNLYWYRQAAGRGLQLLFYSVGIGQISSEVPQNLSASRPQDRQFILSSKKLLLSDSGFYLCAWSGLAVSGNTIYFGEGSWLTVV.

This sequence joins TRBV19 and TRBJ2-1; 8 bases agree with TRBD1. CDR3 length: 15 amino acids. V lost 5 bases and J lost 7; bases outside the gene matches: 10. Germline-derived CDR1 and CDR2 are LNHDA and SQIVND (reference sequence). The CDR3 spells CASSPRTGQENEQFF. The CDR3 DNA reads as TGTGCCAGTAGTCCCAGGACGGGACAGGAAAATGAGCAGTTCTTC.

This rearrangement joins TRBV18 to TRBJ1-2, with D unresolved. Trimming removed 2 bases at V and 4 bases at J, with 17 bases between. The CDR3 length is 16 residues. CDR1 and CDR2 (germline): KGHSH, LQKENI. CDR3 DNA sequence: TGTGCCAGCTCACCAACAAGCTCCCCGGGTGTCTATGGCTACACCTTC. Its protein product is CASSPTSSPGVYGYTF.

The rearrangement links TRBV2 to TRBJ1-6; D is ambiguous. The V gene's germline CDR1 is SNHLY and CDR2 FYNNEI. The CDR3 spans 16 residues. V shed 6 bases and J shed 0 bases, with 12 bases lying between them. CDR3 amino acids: CASRKEASSYNSPLHF. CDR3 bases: TGTGCCAGCAGGAAAGAGGCGAGCTCCTATAATTCACCCCTCCACTTT. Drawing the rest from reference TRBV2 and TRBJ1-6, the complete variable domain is EPEVTQTPSHQVTQMGQEVILRCVPISNHLYFYWYRQILGQKVEFLVSFYNNEISEKSEIFDDQFSVERPDGSNFTLKIRSTKLEDSAMYFCASRKEASSYNSPLHFGNGTRLTVT.

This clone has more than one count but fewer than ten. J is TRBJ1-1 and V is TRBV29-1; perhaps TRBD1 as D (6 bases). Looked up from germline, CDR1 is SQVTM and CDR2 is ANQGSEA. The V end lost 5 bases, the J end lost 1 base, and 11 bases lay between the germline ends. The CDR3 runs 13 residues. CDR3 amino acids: CSVTGLSNTEAFF. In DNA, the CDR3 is TGCAGCGTTACAGGGCTCTCGAACACTGAAGCTTTCTTT.

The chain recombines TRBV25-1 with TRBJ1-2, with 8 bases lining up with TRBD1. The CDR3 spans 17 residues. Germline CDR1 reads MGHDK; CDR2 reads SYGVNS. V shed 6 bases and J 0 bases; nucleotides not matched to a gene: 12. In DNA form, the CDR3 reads TGTGCCAGCAGCCCCCTGGGAGGGGGACAGGCTAACTATGGCTACACCTTC. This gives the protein CASSPLGGGQANYGYTF.

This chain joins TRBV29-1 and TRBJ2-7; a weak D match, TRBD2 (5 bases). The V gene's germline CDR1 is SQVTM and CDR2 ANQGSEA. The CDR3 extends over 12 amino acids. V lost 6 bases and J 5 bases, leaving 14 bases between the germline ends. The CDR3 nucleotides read TGCAGCGTCGGGGTCGTTTCTCACGAGCAGTACTTC. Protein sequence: CSVGVVSHEQYF.

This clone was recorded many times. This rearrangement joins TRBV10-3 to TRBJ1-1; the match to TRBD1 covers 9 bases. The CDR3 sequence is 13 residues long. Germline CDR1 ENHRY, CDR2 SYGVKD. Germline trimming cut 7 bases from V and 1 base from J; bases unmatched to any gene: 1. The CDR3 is CAIKGQGNTEAFF. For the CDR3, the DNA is TGTGCCATCAAGGGACAGGGGAACACTGAAGCTTTCTTT.

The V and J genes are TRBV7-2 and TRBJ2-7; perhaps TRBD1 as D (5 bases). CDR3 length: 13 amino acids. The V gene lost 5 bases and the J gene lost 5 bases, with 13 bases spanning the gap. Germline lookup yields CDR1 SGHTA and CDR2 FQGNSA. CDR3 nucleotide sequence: TGTGCCAGCAGCCTGGACCAGGGTGACGAGCAGTACTTC. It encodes CASSLDQGDEQYF. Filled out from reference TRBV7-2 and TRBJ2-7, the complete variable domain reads GAGVSQSPSNKVTEKGKDVELRCDPISGHTALYWYRQSLGQGLEFLIYFQGNSAPDKSGLPSDRFSAERTGGSVSTLTIQRTQQEDSAVYLCASSLDQGDEQYFGPGTRLTVT.

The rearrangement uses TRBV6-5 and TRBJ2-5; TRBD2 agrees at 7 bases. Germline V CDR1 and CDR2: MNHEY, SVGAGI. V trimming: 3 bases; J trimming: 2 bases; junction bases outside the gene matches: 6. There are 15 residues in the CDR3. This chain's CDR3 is CASSYGGRGQETQYF. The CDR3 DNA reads TGTGCCAGCAGTTATGGTGGGAGGGGACAAGAGACCCAGTACTTC.

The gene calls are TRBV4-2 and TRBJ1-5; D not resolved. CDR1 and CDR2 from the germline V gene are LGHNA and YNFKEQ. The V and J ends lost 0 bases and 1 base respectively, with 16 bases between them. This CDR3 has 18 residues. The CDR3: CASSQDLGGRPSNQPQHF. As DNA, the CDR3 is TGTGCCAGCAGCCAAGATCTGGGAGGAAGGCCCAGCAATCAGCCCCAGCATTTT.

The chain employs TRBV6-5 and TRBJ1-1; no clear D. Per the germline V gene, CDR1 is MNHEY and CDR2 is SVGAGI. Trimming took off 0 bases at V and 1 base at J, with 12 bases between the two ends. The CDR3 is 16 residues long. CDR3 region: CASSYSRPPGNTEAFF. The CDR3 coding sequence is TGTGCCAGCAGTTACTCGCGTCCCCCCGGGAACACTGAAGCTTTCTTT.

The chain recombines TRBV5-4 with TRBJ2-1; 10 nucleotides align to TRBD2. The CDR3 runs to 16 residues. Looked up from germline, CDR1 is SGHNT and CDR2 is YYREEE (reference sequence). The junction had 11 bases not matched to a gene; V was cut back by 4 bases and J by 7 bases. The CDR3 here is CASSPDPASGGNEQFF. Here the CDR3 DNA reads TGTGCCAGCAGCCCCGACCCGGCTAGCGGGGGTAATGAGCAGTTCTTC. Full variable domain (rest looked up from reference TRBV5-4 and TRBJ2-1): ETGVTQSPTHLIKTRGQQVTLRCSSQSGHNTVSWYQQALGQGPQFIFQYYREEENGRGNFPPRFSGLQFPNYSSELNVNALELDDSALYLCASSPDPASGGNEQFFGPGTRLTVL.

CDR3 protein: CASSPPRGNEQFF. Written as DNA, the CDR3 is TGTGCCAGCTCACCACCTAGGGGAAATGAGCAGTTCTTC. The chain combines TRBV18 with TRBJ2-1; tentative D call: TRBD1 (5 bases). V lost 0 bases, J lost 7 bases, and 7 bases lay in between. CDR3 length: 13 amino acids. Germline V gene sequence: CDR1 KGHSH, CDR2 LQKENI.

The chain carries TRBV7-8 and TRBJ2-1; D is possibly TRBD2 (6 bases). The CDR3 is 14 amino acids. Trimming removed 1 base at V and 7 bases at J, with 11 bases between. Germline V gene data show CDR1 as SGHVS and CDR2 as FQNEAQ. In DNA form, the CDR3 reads TGTGCCAGCAGCTTAGGACGGACTACAAATGAGCAGTTCTTC. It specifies CASSLGRTTNEQFF.